This T cell receptor beta chain was identified during a study of blood T cell repertoires in COVID-19. The overall study: Samples taken during acute and convalescent COVID-19 were collected in the United States, Italy and Spain. From T cells, B-cell-depleted T cells, or PBMCs came the material, which was cDNA or gDNA.

Per the original methods: From reference gene primer amplification, estimates of nucleated cell counts were derived. Here immunoSEQ multiplex PCR was the method, and the copy in TCRdb shows in-frame clones only, minus some. From that table come the V and J calls and clone size; the DNA was used to work out D and trimming. The sample lists fewer than 110,000 clones; 84% were seen once. CDR1 LNHDA and CDR2 SQIVND come from the germline V gene (reference sequence). V lost 7 bases, J lost 6 bases, and 9 bases stayed unmatched. The CDR3 is 15 amino acids. Sequenced material: peripheral blood. V is TRBV19 and J is TRBJ1-6; 7 nucleotides match TRBD1. The clonotype comes from a human donor in a cohort sampled during active COVID-19. This CDR3 is CASTAGGGVNSPLHF. Here the CDR3 DNA reads TGTGCCAGTACAGCCGGAGGGGGCGTTAATTCACCCCTCCACTTT.